Presented here are 30 T cell receptor beta chains from one specimen sequenced in a study of blood T cell repertoires in COVID-19. Profiled with immunoSEQ multiplex PCR; TCRdb holds only in-frame clones, not every one. Found here are 200,000 or so clones, roughly 84% of them singletons; the top ten hold over 2.5%. The material sequenced was peripheral blood. The receptors shown here come from a man aged 45-65 years who had recovered from COVID-19.

This clone occurred a few times. The chain has TRBV3-1 (or the pseudogene TRBV3-2) and TRBJ2-3; 9 bases match TRBD2. The CDR3 runs 18 residues. J lost 4 bases, V lost 6 bases, and 17 bases had no gene match. CDR1 LGHDT and CDR2 YNNKEL come from the germline V gene (reference sequence). DNA of the CDR3: TGTGCCAGCAGACGCGGCAGGTACGCGGGAGGGCCATCAGATACGCAGTATTTT. Translation gives CASRRGRYAGGPSDTQYF.

This rearrangement joins TRBV19 to TRBJ1-1; TRBD1 is a possible D gene (6 bases). Trimming pared 3 bases from V and 1 base from J, leaving 24 bases between. In germline, CDR1 is LNHDA, CDR2 SQIVND (reference sequence). The length of the CDR3 is 19 residues. CDR3 in amino acids: CASSISLGRGRTRNTEAFF. The CDR3 DNA reads TGTGCCAGTAGTATTTCTCTGGGCAGGGGAAGGACCAGGAACACTGAAGCTTTCTTT.

The chain uses TRBV11-2 and TRBJ2-2; 11 bases map to TRBD2. The J segment lost 6 bases and the V segment lost 5 bases, leaving 14 bases of the junction unmatched. Looked up from germline, CDR1 is SGHAT and CDR2 is FQNNGV. The CDR3 is made up of 18 amino acids. The CDR3 sequence: CASSQGLAGTAGAGELFF. In DNA, the CDR3 is TGTGCCAGCAGCCAAGGACTAGCGGGTACCGCGGGGGCCGGGGAGCTGTTTTTT.

The chain joins TRBV5-1 to TRBJ1-2; no clear D. CDR3 length equals 11 residues. Germline values: CDR1 SGHRS, CDR2 YFSETQ. With 9 bases removed from V and 8 bases from J, the gap between germline ends came to 14 bases. The CDR3 reads CAKSDIRGYTF. The CDR3 DNA reads TGCGCCAAATCCGACATTCGGGGCTACACCTTC.

The chain uses TRBV28 and TRBJ1-4; 8 bases line up with TRBD1. The ends lost 4 bases at V and 2 bases at J; junction bases unmatched: 3. The germline gives CDR1 MDHEN, CDR2 SYDVKM. This CDR3 has 15 residues. This chain's CDR3 is CASSYDRGTNEKLFF. CDR3 nucleotide sequence: TGTGCCAGCAGTTACGACAGGGGTACTAATGAAAAACTGTTTTTT.

This chain links TRBV3-1 (or the pseudogene TRBV3-2) with TRBJ1-2; D remains ambiguous. This CDR3 contains 15 residues. The V and J ends lost 0 bases and 4 bases respectively, with 12 bases between them. Germline CDR1 is LGHDT and CDR2 is YNNKEL (reference sequence). The CDR3 DNA follows: TGTGCCAGCAGCCAAGATAGCGTCTCGGTCTATGGCTACACCTTC. It yields the protein CASSQDSVSVYGYTF.

This clone is a singleton in its sample. The rearrangement links TRBV5-5 to TRBJ1-2; no firm D call. Germline V gene data show CDR1 as SGHKS and CDR2 as YYEKEE (reference sequence). Between the trimmed V and J ends, which lost 0 bases and 5 bases, there was a span of 17 bases. CDR3 size: 16 residues. The CDR3 sequence is CASSLVSTAGGYGYTF. Written as DNA, the CDR3 is TGTGCCAGCAGCTTGGTGTCTACGGCAGGCGGGTATGGCTACACCTTC. Looking up the rest from reference TRBV5-5 and TRBJ1-2 gives the full variable domain: DAGVTQSPTHLIKTRGQQVTLRCSPISGHKSVSWYQQVLGQGPQFIFQYYEKEERGRGNFPDRFSARQFPNYSSELNVNALLLGDSALYLCASSLVSTAGGYGYTFGSGTRLTVV.

This chain joins TRBV6-5 and TRBJ2-7; D may be TRBD1 (6 bases). The CDR3 extends over 14 amino acids. Germline V gene sequence: CDR1 MNHEY, CDR2 SVGAGI. V lost 6 bases and J lost 0, with 12 bases in between. CDR3 sequence (DNA): TGTGCCAGCAGCGGCTGGACAGACTCCTACGAGCAGTACTTC. Translation gives CASSGWTDSYEQYF.

The gene calls are TRBV15 and TRBJ2-7; 9 bases match TRBD2. The CDR3 loop spans 16 amino acids. The V gene's germline CDR1 is LNHNV and CDR2 YYDKDF (reference sequence). V lost 1 base and J lost 0; bases outside the gene matches: 4. The CDR3 nucleotides are TGTGCCACCAGCAGAGGCCGAGCGGGAGGCTCCTACGAGCAGTACTTC. The encoded protein is CATSRGRAGGSYEQYF.

J is TRBJ2-7 and V is TRBV23-1; 8 positions agree with TRBD1. TRBV23-1 is assigned to the ORF class and has an uncertain function. Trimming cost V 8 bases and J 3 bases; bases outside gene matches: 6. The CDR3 has 13 residues. The CDR3 sequence: CASAGQGLYEQYF. DNA of the CDR3: TGCGCCAGCGCAGGACAGGGCCTCTACGAGCAGTACTTC.

The V gene is TRBV30, the J gene TRBJ2-7, with unresolved D. V lost 2 bases and J lost 4, with 6 bases in between. Germline CDR1 GTSNPN, CDR2 SVGIG (reference sequence). This CDR3 spans 11 amino acids. The CDR3 nucleotides read TGTGCCTGGAGTAAACAGTACGAGCAGTACTTC. It is translated as CAWSKQYEQYF.

The chain recombines TRBV27 with TRBJ2-1; 13 bases are a match to TRBD2. Germline CDR1 reads MNHEY; CDR2 reads SMNVEV (reference sequence). This CDR3 contains 16 residues. The V gene end was trimmed by 5 bases and the J gene end by 6 bases; junction bases not matched to a gene: 7. The CDR3 coding sequence is TGTGCCAGCAGTAGAGGGACTAGCGGGATTTTCAATGAGCAGTTCTTC. This encodes CASSRGTSGIFNEQFF.

This chain links TRBV12-3 or TRBV12-4 with TRBJ1-1, with no clear D. The V gene lost 6 bases and the J gene lost 7 bases, with 6 bases spanning the gap. The CDR3 totals 10 residues. CDR3: CASRAVEAFF. The CDR3, as DNA: TGTGCCAGCAGGGCCGTTGAAGCTTTCTTT.

The chain couples TRBV9 to TRBJ2-1, with TRBD1 identical over 12 bases. J was trimmed by 8 bases and V by 3 bases; bases with no gene match: 9. The CDR3 has 16 amino acids. Germline loops: CDR1 SGDLS, CDR2 YYNGEE. The CDR3 DNA reads TGTGCCAGCAGCGCAAGGGGGACAGGGGGCATTGATGAGCAGTTCTTC. It yields the protein CASSARGTGGIDEQFF.

In nucleotides, the CDR3 is TGTGCCATCTCCTCAGGGAGCGGGAGGGCGAGAGAGACCCAGTACTTC. Its translation is CAISSGSGRARETQYF. The J gene is TRBJ2-5, the V gene TRBV10-3; 10 bases line up with TRBD2. The CDR3 has 16 amino acids. The germline V gene encodes CDR1 ENHRY and CDR2 SYGVKD. Unmatched junction bases numbered 13, after V lost 8 bases and J lost 4 bases.

The rearrangement uses TRBV6-5 and TRBJ2-7; a weak D match, TRBD2 (6 bases). Germline lookup yields CDR1 MNHEY and CDR2 SVGAGI. The V and J ends lost 7 bases and 1 base respectively, with 11 bases between them. This CDR3 contains 13 residues. CDR3 in DNA: TGTGCCAGCACCGCGGCGGGGTCCTACGAGCAGTACTTC. Its translation is CASTAAGSYEQYF.

The V and J genes are TRBV28 and TRBJ2-1, with TRBD1 as a possible D gene (6 bases). The V gene's germline CDR1 is MDHEN and CDR2 SYDVKM. Trimming removed 5 bases from V and 9 bases from J, with 14 bases in between. This CDR3 contains 13 residues. CDR3 amino acids: CASSLGAAGEQFF. The DNA for the CDR3 is TGTGCCAGCAGTCTGGGGGCAGCCGGTGAGCAGTTCTTC.

The chain combines TRBV24-1 with TRBJ1-2; 8 bases are shared with TRBD1. V lost 8 bases, J lost 3 bases, and 1 base stayed unmatched. The CDR3 covers 12 residues. Germline CDR1 KGHDR, CDR2 SFDVKD. The CDR3 is CATTTGDYGYTF. The CDR3, as DNA: TGTGCCACCACGACAGGGGACTATGGCTACACCTTC.

This clone was counted between two and nine times. This chain links TRBV19 with TRBJ2-3; 10 bases line up with TRBD2. V gave up 3 bases and J gave up 3 bases; unmatched junction bases: 0. CDR3 length: 14 amino acids. The germline gives CDR1 LNHDA, CDR2 SQIVND (reference sequence). CDR3 DNA sequence: TGTGCCAGTAGTATGACTAGCGGGACAGATACGCAGTATTTT. This codes for CASSMTSGTDTQYF.

The chain links TRBV19 to TRBJ1-5; 8 nucleotides line up with TRBD1. Per the germline V gene, CDR1 is LNHDA and CDR2 is SQIVND (reference sequence). The CDR3 spans 15 residues. J lost 4 bases, V lost 6 bases, and 8 bases had no gene match. The CDR3, as DNA: TGTGCCAGTAGGTTGGACAGGGTTAGTAATCAGCCCCAGCATTTT. This gives the protein CASRLDRVSNQPQHF.

The chain joins TRBV28 to TRBJ2-7, with 7 bases fitting TRBD2. Trimming at V came to 6 bases and at J to 5 bases, leaving 13 bases not matched to a gene. CDR1 is MDHEN and CDR2 is SYDVKM in the germline V gene. CDR3 length: 15 amino acids. CDR3 loop: CASSTPGGGGHEQYF. CDR3 DNA sequence: TGTGCCAGCAGCACCCCGGGGGGAGGAGGTCACGAGCAGTACTTC.

This sequence joins TRBV10-1 and TRBJ1-1, with D hard to call. Germline values: CDR1 WNHNN, CDR2 SYGVQD (reference sequence). The CDR3 length is 14 residues. V was trimmed by 2 bases and J by 5 bases, leaving 12 bases between them. CDR3: CASSEGPYFTEAFF. The CDR3 region has the DNA TGCGCCAGCAGTGAGGGGCCGTATTTTACTGAAGCTTTCTTT.

As regards this clone: The sample carries other DNA sequences with the same CDR3. The gene calls are TRBV11-2 and TRBJ2-7, with 10 bases fitting TRBD2. V shed 5 bases, J shed 0 bases, and the junction held 1 base outside the gene matches. Per the germline V gene, CDR1 is SGHAT and CDR2 is FQNNGV. The CDR3 has 14 residues. The CDR3 is CASSRTSGSYEQYF. CDR3 sequence (DNA): TGTGCCAGCAGCCGGACTAGCGGCTCCTACGAGCAGTACTTC.

The V call is TRBV28, the J call TRBJ2-7; 7 bases map to TRBD1. This CDR3 spans 14 amino acids. V lost 2 bases to trimming and J lost 5 bases; unmatched junction nucleotides: 6. Germline CDR1 and CDR2: MDHEN and SYDVKM. The CDR3 region is CASSLRQGGHEQYF. The DNA of the CDR3 is TGTGCCAGCAGTTTAAGACAGGGTGGGCACGAGCAGTACTTC.

V is TRBV6-5 and J is TRBJ2-2; 10 positions agree with TRBD2. J lost 5 bases, V lost 5 bases, and 5 bases had no gene match. Looked up from germline, CDR1 is MNHEY and CDR2 is SVGAGI. The CDR3 is made up of 15 amino acids. DNA of the CDR3: TGTGCCAGCAGTAAACTAGCGGGAAGGACCGGGGAGCTGTTTTTT. It is translated as CASSKLAGRTGELFF.

The chain employs TRBV18 and TRBJ2-7, with D perhaps TRBD1 (5 bases). This CDR3 is built from 13 residues. The germline gives CDR1 KGHSH, CDR2 LQKENI. The V end lost 1 base, the J end lost 6 bases, and 10 bases lay between the germline ends. CDR3 residues: CASSPLPGSEQYF. The CDR3 nucleotides read TGTGCCAGCTCACCACTCCCAGGGTCCGAGCAGTACTTC.

The V gene is TRBV7-2, the J gene TRBJ2-3; 8 bases are a match to TRBD1. CDR1 SGHTA and CDR2 FQGNSA come from the germline V gene. The CDR3 is 15 amino acids. Trimming removed 5 bases from V and 4 bases from J; junction bases left unmatched: 8. The CDR3 region has the DNA TGTGCCAGCAGCGGCCGGGACAGGAAGGCAGATACGCAGTATTTT. It specifies CASSGRDRKADTQYF.

The rearrangement joins TRBV5-1 to TRBJ2-1; the D gene is possibly TRBD1 (5 bases). From germline, CDR1 is SGHRS and CDR2 YFSETQ. CDR3 size: 14 residues. Trimming left V 5 bases short and J 9 bases short, with 18 bases between. The CDR3 protein is CASRGLGSWGEQFF. As DNA, the CDR3 is TGCGCCAGCAGGGGGCTCGGCTCATGGGGTGAGCAGTTCTTC.

The chain combines TRBV27 with TRBJ1-2; no clear D. CDR3 length: 16 residues. Germline V gene sequence: CDR1 MNHEY, CDR2 SMNVEV (reference sequence). The V end lost 4 bases, the J end lost 4 bases, and 19 bases lay between the germline ends. This chain's CDR3 is CASSSTYSQNLYGYTF. The CDR3 nucleotides read TGTGCCAGCAGTTCCACCTATTCACAGAATCTCTATGGCTACACCTTC.

J is TRBJ2-1 and V is TRBV27, with 8 bases that match TRBD1. From germline, CDR1 is MNHEY and CDR2 SMNVEV (reference sequence). CDR3 length equals 15 residues. V lost 0 bases to trimming and J lost 5 bases; unmatched junction nucleotides: 3. CDR3 in amino acids: CASSLSGQANNEQFF. The CDR3 DNA reads TGTGCCAGCAGTTTATCGGGACAGGCTAACAATGAGCAGTTCTTC.